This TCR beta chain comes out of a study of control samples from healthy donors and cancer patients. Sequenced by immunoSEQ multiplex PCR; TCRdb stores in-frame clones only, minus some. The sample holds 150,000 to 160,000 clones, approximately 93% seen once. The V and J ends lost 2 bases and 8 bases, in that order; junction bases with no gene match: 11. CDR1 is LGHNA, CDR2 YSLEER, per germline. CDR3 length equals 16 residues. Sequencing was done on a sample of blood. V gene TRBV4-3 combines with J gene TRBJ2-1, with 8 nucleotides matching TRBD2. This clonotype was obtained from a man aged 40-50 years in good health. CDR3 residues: CASSQRYGGDGYEQFF. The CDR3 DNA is TGCGCCAGCAGCCAACGATACGGGGGGGACGGTTATGAGCAGTTCTTC.